Following are 21 T cell receptor beta chains from one sample sequenced in a study of blood T cell repertoires in COVID-19. The data were produced by immunoSEQ multiplex PCR, yet TCRdb's version contains in-frame clones alone and is incomplete. The sample has about 85,000 clones; around 82% are singletons. Sequencing was performed on peripheral blood. These receptors were taken from a woman aged 80 or over with acute or convalescent COVID-19.

The rearrangement links TRBV6-5 to TRBJ1-2; no reliable D call. Germline values: CDR1 MNHEY, CDR2 SVGAGI. CDR3 length equals 13 residues. Trimming took off 10 bases at V and 4 bases at J, with 16 bases between the two ends. CDR3 amino acids: CAITSGAGYGYTF. CDR3 DNA sequence: TGTGCCATAACATCCGGCGCGGGCTATGGCTACACCTTC.

This clone was seen a handful of times. The chain carries TRBV2 and TRBJ1-2, with D possibly TRBD1 on 5 matching bases. Trimming left V 8 bases short and J 7 bases short, with 17 bases between. CDR3 size: 13 residues. The V gene's germline CDR1 is SNHLY and CDR2 FYNNEI. The CDR3 sequence: CASAWGGGRGYTF. The CDR3 DNA reads as TGTGCCAGCGCATGGGGCGGGGGACGTGGCTACACCTTC.

The chain employs TRBV5-1 and TRBJ1-6; D ambiguous. The CDR3 has 14 amino acids. Trimming removed 2 bases from V and 7 bases from J, with 10 bases in between. CDR1 is SGHRS and CDR2 is YFSETQ in the germline V gene. For the CDR3, the DNA is TGCGCCAGCAGCTTAGAGGCAACCAATTCACCCCTCCACTTT. Its protein product is CASSLEATNSPLHF.

The DNA for the CDR3 is TGTGCCAGCTCACTGGGACAGGACTATGGCTACACCTTC. Translated, it gives CASSLGQDYGYTF. V usage is TRBV18 and J usage is TRBJ1-2, with 8 bases fitting TRBD1. The CDR3 runs 13 residues. Germline CDR1 KGHSH, CDR2 LQKENI. V lost 4 bases and J lost 3; bases outside the gene matches: 1.

The chain joins TRBV27 to TRBJ2-3, with 12 bases fitting TRBD2. The germline V gene encodes CDR1 MNHEY and CDR2 SMNVEV (reference sequence). The CDR3 is made up of 15 amino acids. The ends lost 6 bases at V and 5 bases at J; junction bases unmatched: 6. CDR3 sequence (DNA): TGTGCCAGCAGGACTAGCGGGAGCCCTTTAGATACGCAGTATTTT. This codes for CASRTSGSPLDTQYF.

The chain combines TRBV6-5 with TRBJ1-3, with a weak D call TRBD1 (6 bases). CDR3 length: 11 residues. V dropped 5 bases and J dropped 7 bases, with 6 bases sitting between them. Per the germline V gene, CDR1 is MNHEY and CDR2 is SVGAGI. The CDR3 loop reads CASSRGNTIYF. DNA of the CDR3: TGTGCCAGCAGTAGGGGGAACACCATATATTTT.

V and J are TRBV5-1 and TRBJ2-7, with TRBD1 matching over 7 bases. CDR1 and CDR2 from the germline V gene are SGHRS and YFSETQ. CDR3 length: 13 residues. With V trimmed by 4 bases and J by 7 bases, 8 bases remained unmatched. Written as DNA, the CDR3 is TGCGCCAGCAGCCGGGACAGTGGGAAAGAGCAGTACTTC. As protein: CASSRDSGKEQYF.

V and J are TRBV19 and TRBJ2-1, with D uncertain. The CDR3 extends over 13 amino acids. CDR1 is LNHDA and CDR2 is SQIVND in the germline V gene (reference sequence). V lost 6 bases and J 0 bases, leaving 6 bases between the germline ends. CDR3 sequence reads: CASSPSSYNEQFF. As DNA, the CDR3 is TGTGCCAGTAGCCCGAGCTCCTACAATGAGCAGTTCTTC.

V is TRBV3-1 (or the pseudogene TRBV3-2) and J is TRBJ2-7; 8 nucleotides align to TRBD2. Germline V CDR1 and CDR2: LGHDT, YNNKEL (reference sequence). The CDR3 consists of 13 residues. The V gene end was trimmed by 4 bases and the J gene end by 6 bases; junction bases not matched to a gene: 5. The CDR3: CASSLRSGGEQYF. CDR3 bases: TGTGCCAGCAGCCTCCGAAGCGGGGGCGAGCAGTACTTC.

As DNA, the CDR3 is TGTGCCACCAGCAGAGCTATTGGGGGGACCGGCACAGATACGCAGTATTTT. It codes for CATSRAIGGTGTDTQYF. The chain has TRBV15 and TRBJ2-3, with D possibly being TRBD2 (6 bases). This CDR3 has 17 residues. Germline V lookup: CDR1 LNHNV, CDR2 YYDKDF (reference sequence). The V gene lost 1 base and the J gene lost 1 base, with 15 bases spanning the gap.

The V gene is TRBV21-1, the J gene TRBJ1-4; the table assigns TRBD1, which was not confirmed against the DNA. TRBV21-1 is a pseudogene. This CDR3 contains 16 residues. The CDR3 DNA reads TGTGCCAGCAATTTTAGGGTGAGGACAGCGAATGAAAAACTGTTTTTT. Encoded protein: CASNFRVRTANEKLFF.

The chain recombines TRBV9 with TRBJ1-4; 7 bases line up with TRBD1. After removal of 5 bases from V and 3 bases from J, the junction contained 4 bases not matched to a gene. This CDR3 is built from 14 residues. CDR1 is SGDLS, CDR2 YYNGEE, per germline. CDR3 coding DNA: TGTGCCAGCAGTCAGGGGGTGGCTAATGAAAAACTGTTTTTT. Its translation is CASSQGVANEKLFF.

The rearrangement uses TRBV5-1 and TRBJ2-5; D ambiguous. The CDR3 has 12 amino acids. The germline V gene has CDR1 SGHRS and CDR2 YFSETQ. Trimming removed 1 base from V and 5 bases from J, with 6 bases in between. CDR3 nucleotides: TGCGCCAGCAGCTTGCAGTCGGAGACCCAGTACTTC. This encodes CASSLQSETQYF.

V and J are TRBV12-3 or TRBV12-4 and TRBJ2-7, with D hard to call. The CDR3 runs to 13 residues. V was trimmed by 6 bases and J by 7 bases, leaving 16 bases between them. The CDR3 DNA reads as TGTGCCAGCAGCTCTCACAATCTCCAGGAGCAGTACTTC. This translates into CASSSHNLQEQYF.

This chain connects TRBV15 to TRBJ2-7; the D gene is possibly TRBD2 (6 bases). This CDR3 contains 15 residues. Germline values: CDR1 LNHNV, CDR2 YYDKDF (reference sequence). The V end lost 3 bases, the J end lost 1 base, and 13 bases lay between the germline ends. CDR3 coding DNA: TGTGCCACCAGCAGCGGCGGGATGGGTTCCTACGAGCAGTACTTC. Encoded protein: CATSSGGMGSYEQYF.

Sample share makes this clone medium-sized (0.01 to 0.1%). The chain couples TRBV5-4 to TRBJ2-5; possibly TRBD2 for D (7 bases). The CDR3 is made up of 16 amino acids. Germline values: CDR1 SGHNT, CDR2 YYREEE (reference sequence). Trimming took off 5 bases at V and 4 bases at J, with 21 bases between the two ends. This chain's CDR3 is CASRPSGAGGGETQYF. Written as DNA, the CDR3 is TGTGCCAGCAGACCCAGCGGGGCAGGAGGGGGAGAGACCCAGTACTTC. The whole variable domain, remainder taken from reference TRBV5-4 and TRBJ2-5, is ETGVTQSPTHLIKTRGQQVTLRCSSQSGHNTVSWYQQALGQGPQFIFQYYREEENGRGNFPPRFSGLQFPNYSSELNVNALELDDSALYLCASRPSGAGGGETQYFGPGTRLLVL.

V usage is TRBV6-6 and J usage is TRBJ2-7; D unclear. Germline values: CDR1 MNHNY, CDR2 SVGAGI (reference sequence). CDR3 length equals 13 residues. V was clipped by 8 bases and J by 2 bases, with 13 bases between them. CDR3 residues: CASALLITYEQYF. CDR3 nucleotide sequence: TGTGCCAGCGCACTACTTATCACCTACGAGCAGTACTTC.

This clone was observed a handful of times. The chain employs TRBV18 and TRBJ2-5; 8 nucleotides line up with TRBD1. The trim removed 3 bases at V and 2 bases at J, leaving 5 bases unmatched. The CDR3 runs to 15 residues. CDR1 is KGHSH, CDR2 LQKENI, per germline. The CDR3 region is CASSPDRGKQETQYF. The CDR3, as DNA: TGTGCCAGCTCACCCGACAGGGGTAAACAAGAGACCCAGTACTTC.

V gene TRBV7-2 combines with J gene TRBJ2-1; TRBD2 agrees at 13 bases. Trimming took 5 bases from V and 9 from J; bases not matched to a gene: 7. Germline values: CDR1 SGHTA, CDR2 FQGNSA. The CDR3 loop spans 15 amino acids. CDR3 in amino acids: CASSPWTSGRGEQFF. For the CDR3, the DNA is TGTGCCAGCAGCCCATGGACTAGCGGGAGAGGTGAGCAGTTCTTC.

The V gene is TRBV6-6, the J gene TRBJ1-2; tentatively, D is TRBD1 (6 bases). Germline assignment: CDR1 MNHNY and CDR2 SVGAGI (reference sequence). Between the trimmed V and J ends, which lost 6 bases and 3 bases, there was a span of 14 bases. CDR3 length: 14 residues. The CDR3 DNA follows: TGTGCCAGCAGACTCACAGGGATCGACTATGGCTACACCTTC. This translates into CASRLTGIDYGYTF.

The genes are TRBV5-4 and TRBJ2-7; perhaps TRBD1 as D (6 bases). The V gene's germline CDR1 is SGHNT and CDR2 YYREEE (reference sequence). Trimming cost V 3 bases and J 5 bases, with 18 bases left between them. This CDR3 comprises 15 residues. The DNA for the CDR3 is TGTGCCAGCAGCTCCTTACAGGGACCAAGGGACGAGCAGTACTTC. Protein sequence: CASSSLQGPRDEQYF.